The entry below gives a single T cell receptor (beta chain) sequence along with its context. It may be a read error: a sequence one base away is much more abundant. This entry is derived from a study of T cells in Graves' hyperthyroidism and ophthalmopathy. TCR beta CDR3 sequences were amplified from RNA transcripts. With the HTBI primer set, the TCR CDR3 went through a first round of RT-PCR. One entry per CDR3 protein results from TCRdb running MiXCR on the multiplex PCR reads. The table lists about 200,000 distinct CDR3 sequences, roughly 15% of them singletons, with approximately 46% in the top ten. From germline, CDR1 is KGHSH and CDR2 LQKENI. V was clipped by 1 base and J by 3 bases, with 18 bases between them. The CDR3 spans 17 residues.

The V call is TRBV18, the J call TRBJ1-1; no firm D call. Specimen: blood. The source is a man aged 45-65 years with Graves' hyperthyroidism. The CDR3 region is CASSPREVNDGDTEAFF. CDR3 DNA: TGTGCCAGCTCACCACGGGAAGTGAATGATGGTGACACTGAAGCTTTCTTT.